The TCR beta chain under discussion was sequenced for a study of tumor and adjacent non-tumor tissue in lung cancer. Whole-study results and caveats: Normal lung showed higher cumulative top 100 clone frequency than tumor.

The library came from three nested PCR rounds adapted from ARM-PCR protocols. From the multiplex PCR reads, TCRdb called clonotypes with MiXCR, one entry per CDR3 protein. The profile covers around 82,000 distinct CDR3 sequences, with approximately 78% appearing a single time and less than 60% taken by the ten largest. This clonotype was seen only a few times. Its antigen is unknown. A junction end diverges from the germline sequence, so it may reflect a read error. Germline loops: CDR1 DFQATT, CDR2 SNEGSKA (reference sequence). The CDR3 extends over 14 amino acids. The template was RNA from unsorted bulk tissue. More than 3 cm separated this lung sample from the edge of the tumor.

Sequenced: distant non-tumor lung tissue. The chain has TRBV20-1 and TRBJ1-5; tentatively, D is TRBD1 (5 bases). This clonotype was sampled from a man in his 60s with non-small cell lung cancer. CDR3: CSAREGREDQPQHF. CDR3 coding DNA: TGCAGTGCTAGAGAGGGACGGGAGGATCAGCCTCAGCATTTT.